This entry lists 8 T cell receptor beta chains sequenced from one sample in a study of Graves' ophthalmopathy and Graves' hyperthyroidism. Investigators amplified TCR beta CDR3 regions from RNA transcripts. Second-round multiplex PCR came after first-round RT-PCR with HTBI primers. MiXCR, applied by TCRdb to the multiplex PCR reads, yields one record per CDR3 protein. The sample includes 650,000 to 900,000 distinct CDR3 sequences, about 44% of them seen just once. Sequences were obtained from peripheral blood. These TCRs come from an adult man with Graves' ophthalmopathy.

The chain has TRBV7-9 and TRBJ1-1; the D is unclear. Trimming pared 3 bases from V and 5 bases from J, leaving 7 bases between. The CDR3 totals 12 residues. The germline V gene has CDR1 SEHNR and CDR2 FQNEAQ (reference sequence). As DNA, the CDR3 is TGTGCCAGCAGCTTCATTCGGACTGAAGCTTTCTTT. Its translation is CASSFIRTEAFF.

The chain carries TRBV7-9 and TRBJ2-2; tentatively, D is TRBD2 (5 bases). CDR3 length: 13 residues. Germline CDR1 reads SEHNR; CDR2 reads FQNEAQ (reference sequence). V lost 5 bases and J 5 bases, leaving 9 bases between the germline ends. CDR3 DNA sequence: TGTGCCAGCAGCAGAGTAGCGACCGGGGAGCTGTTTTTT. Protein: CASSRVATGELFF.

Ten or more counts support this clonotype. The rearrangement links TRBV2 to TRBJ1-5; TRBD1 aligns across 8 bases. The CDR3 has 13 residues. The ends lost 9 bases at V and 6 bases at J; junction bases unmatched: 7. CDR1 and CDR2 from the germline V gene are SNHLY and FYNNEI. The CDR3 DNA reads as TGTGCCAGTAGACAGGGGTCTTCTCAGCCCCAGCATTTT. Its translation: CASRQGSSQPQHF.

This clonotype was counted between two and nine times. For the CDR3, the DNA is TGTGCCAGCAGCCAAGACGGCAGTGTGCATGGCTACACCTTC. Translating gives CASSQDGSVHGYTF. The gene calls are TRBV25-1 and TRBJ1-2, with D unclear. V dropped 6 bases and J dropped 6 bases, with 17 bases sitting between them. This CDR3 comprises 14 residues. The germline V gene encodes CDR1 MGHDK and CDR2 SYGVNS.

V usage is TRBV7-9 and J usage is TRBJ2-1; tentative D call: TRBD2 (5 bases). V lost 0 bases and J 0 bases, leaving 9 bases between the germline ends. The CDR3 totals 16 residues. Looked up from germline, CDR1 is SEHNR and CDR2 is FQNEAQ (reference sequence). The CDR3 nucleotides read TGTGCCAGCAGCTTAGCGGGGAGATTCTCCTACAATGAGCAGTTCTTC. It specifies CASSLAGRFSYNEQFF.

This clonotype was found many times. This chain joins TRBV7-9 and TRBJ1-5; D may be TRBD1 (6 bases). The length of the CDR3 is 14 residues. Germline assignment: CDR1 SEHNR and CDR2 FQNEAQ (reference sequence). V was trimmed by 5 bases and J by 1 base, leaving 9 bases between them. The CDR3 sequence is CASSKGGSNQPQHF. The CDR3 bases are TGTGCCAGCAGCAAAGGGGGGAGCAATCAGCCCCAGCATTTT.

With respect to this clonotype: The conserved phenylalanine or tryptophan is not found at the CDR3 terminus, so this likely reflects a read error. DNA for the CDR3: TGTGCCAGCAGCTCACAGGGGGTCTACGAGCAGTACTTA. This codes for CASSSQGVYEQYL. The rearrangement links TRBV9 to TRBJ2-7, with 8 bases fitting TRBD1. This CDR3 contains 13 residues. V lost 4 bases to trimming and J lost 3 bases; unmatched junction nucleotides: 3. The V gene's germline CDR1 is SGDLS and CDR2 YYNGEE.

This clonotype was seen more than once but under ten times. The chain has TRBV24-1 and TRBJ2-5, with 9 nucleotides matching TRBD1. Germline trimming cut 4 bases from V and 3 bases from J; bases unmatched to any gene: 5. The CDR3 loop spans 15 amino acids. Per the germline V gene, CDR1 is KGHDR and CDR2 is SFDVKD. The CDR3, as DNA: TGTGCCACCAGTGACCCAGGGACAGGGAAAGAGACCCAGTACTTC. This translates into CATSDPGTGKETQYF.